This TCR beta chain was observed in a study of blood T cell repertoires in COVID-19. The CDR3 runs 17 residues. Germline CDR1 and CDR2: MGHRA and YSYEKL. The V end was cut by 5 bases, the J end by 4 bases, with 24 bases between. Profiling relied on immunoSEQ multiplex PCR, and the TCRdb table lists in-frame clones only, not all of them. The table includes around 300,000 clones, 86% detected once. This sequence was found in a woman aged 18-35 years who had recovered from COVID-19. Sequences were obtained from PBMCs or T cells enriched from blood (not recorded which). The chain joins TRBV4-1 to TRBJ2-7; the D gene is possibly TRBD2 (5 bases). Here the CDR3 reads CASSASGLGSGFYEQYF. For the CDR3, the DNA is TGCGCCAGCAGCGCCTCGGGTTTGGGGAGCGGATTTTACGAGCAGTACTTC.